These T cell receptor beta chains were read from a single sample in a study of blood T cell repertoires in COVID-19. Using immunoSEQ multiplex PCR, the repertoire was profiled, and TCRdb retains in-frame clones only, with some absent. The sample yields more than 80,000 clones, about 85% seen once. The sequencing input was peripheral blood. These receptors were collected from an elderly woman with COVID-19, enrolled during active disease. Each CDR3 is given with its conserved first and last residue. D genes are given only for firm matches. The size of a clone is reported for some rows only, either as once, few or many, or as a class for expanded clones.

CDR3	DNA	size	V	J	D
CASSSPPTVVQPYF	TGCGCCAGCAGCTCGCCCCCCACGGTCGTCCAACCGTACTTC	.	TRBV5-1	TRBJ2-7	.
CASSQWTSGSGEQYF	TGTGCCAGCAGCCAGTGGACTAGCGGGAGTGGGGAGCAGTACTTC	.	TRBV3-1/TRBV3-2	TRBJ2-7	TRBD2
CASSQGSTSGQETQYF	TGCGCCAGCAGCCAAGGTTCTACTAGCGGCCAAGAGACCCAGTACTTC	.	TRBV4-1	TRBJ2-5	TRBD2
CASSSGLAGGAIYNEQFF	TGTGCCAGCAGCTCGGGACTAGCGGGAGGCGCCATTTACAATGAGCAGTTCTTC	.	TRBV5-5	TRBJ2-1	TRBD2
CASSSLTLGQGVHTEAFF	TGTGCCAGCAGTTCACTCACTTTGGGACAGGGGGTCCACACTGAAGCTTTCTTT	once	TRBV27	TRBJ1-1	TRBD1
CASSPDQASTDTQYF	TGTGCCAGCTCACCAGATCAGGCGAGCACAGATACGCAGTATTTT	.	TRBV18	TRBJ2-3	.
CASSLGVGYTF	TGTGCCAGCAGCCTAGGGGTTGGCTACACCTTC	.	TRBV5-5	TRBJ1-2	.
CASSSGLAGWGTQETQYF	TGTGCCAGCAGCTCCGGACTAGCGGGGTGGGGAACACAAGAGACCCAGTACTTC	.	TRBV7-9	TRBJ2-5	TRBD2
CSASADYNSPLHF	TGCAGTGCTAGTGCAGATTATAATTCACCCCTCCACTTT	few	TRBV20-1	TRBJ1-6	.
CASSLVGLDYGYTF	TGCGCCAGCAGCTTGGTCGGGTTGGACTATGGCTACACCTTC	.	TRBV5-1	TRBJ1-2	.
CAWSVMNSRHYGYTF	TGTGCCTGGAGTGTTATGAACAGTCGGCACTATGGCTACACCTTC	.	TRBV30	TRBJ1-2	.
CASSLIAQNYGYTF	TGTGCCAGCAGCTTGATTGCCCAGAACTATGGCTACACCTTC	.	TRBV5-6	TRBJ1-2	.
CAWSDVGRGNTEAFF	TGTGCCTGGAGTGACGTAGGCAGGGGGAACACTGAAGCTTTCTTT	.	TRBV30	TRBJ1-1	.
CASSSQGREQYF	TGTGCCAGCTCGTCCCAGGGGCGGGAGCAGTACTTC	.	TRBV18	TRBJ2-7	.
CASSLGQGRSYGYTF	TGTGCCAGCAGCTTAGGACAGGGTAGGAGCTATGGCTACACCTTC	.	TRBV7-8	TRBJ1-2	TRBD1
CASSPLGEPQHF	TGTGCCAGCAGTCCCTTGGGAGAGCCCCAGCATTTT	.	TRBV2	TRBJ1-5	.
CASSIVSGTGVGTEAFF	TGTGCCAGTAGTATAGTGTCTGGGACAGGGGTGGGCACTGAAGCTTTCTTT	.	TRBV19	TRBJ1-1	TRBD1
CASSLRLAGEETQYF	TGTGCCAGCAGCCTTCGACTAGCGGGGGAAGAGACCCAGTACTTC	.	TRBV11-2	TRBJ2-5	TRBD2
CASSPRTLGLDSPLHF	TGTGCCAGCTCACCCAGGACATTGGGGTTGGATTCACCCCTCCACTTT	.	TRBV18	TRBJ1-6	.
CAWSNSRGTLFETQYF	TGTGCCTGGAGCAACTCCAGGGGGACCTTATTTGAGACCCAGTACTTC	.	TRBV30	TRBJ2-5	TRBD1
CASSKSLRTGLYEQYF	TGTGCCAGCAGCAAATCCCTCCGGACAGGGCTCTACGAGCAGTACTTC	.	TRBV21-1	TRBJ2-7	.
CASSFMGQASTEAFF	TGTGCCAGCAGCTTTATGGGCCAGGCTTCCACTGAAGCTTTCTTT	.	TRBV11-2	TRBJ1-1	.
CASRKAGTGFSGYTF	TGTGCCAGCAGAAAGGCCGGGACAGGCTTTAGCGGCTACACCTTC	.	TRBV6-5	TRBJ1-2	TRBD1
CASSFGRVVEQFF	TGTGCCAGCAGTTTCGGCAGGGTGGTTGAGCAGTTCTTC	.	TRBV27	TRBJ2-1	.
CASSLGQGVEQYF	TGCGCCAGCAGCCTAGGACAGGGGGTCGAGCAGTACTTC	.	TRBV5-1	TRBJ2-7	TRBD1
CASSLSGQGARNTEAFF	TGTGCCAGCAGTTTATCCGGACAGGGGGCGCGGAACACTGAAGCTTTCTTT	.	TRBV28	TRBJ1-1	TRBD1
CSASKRGSGVPEAFF	TGCAGTGCTAGTAAAAGGGGTAGTGGGGTCCCTGAAGCTTTCTTT	.	TRBV20-1	TRBJ1-1	.
CASSQYVTGEGYTF	TGTGCCAGCAGCCAATATGTGACAGGGGAAGGCTACACCTTC	.	TRBV3-1/TRBV3-2	TRBJ1-2	TRBD1
CASSSELGAEAFF	TGCGCCAGCAGCTCCGAGTTAGGGGCTGAAGCTTTCTTT	.	TRBV5-1	TRBJ1-1	.
CASTQLGVSTEAFF	TGTGCCAGCACTCAGCTAGGGGTGAGCACTGAAGCTTTCTTT	few	TRBV9	TRBJ1-1	.
CSVEESWSGGYTF	TGCAGCGTTGAAGAATCGTGGAGTGGTGGCTACACCTTC	.	TRBV29-1	TRBJ1-2	.
CASSTGGNQPQHF	TGTGCCAGCTCTACAGGGGGCAATCAGCCCCAGCATTTT	.	TRBV28	TRBJ1-5	TRBD1
CASSVTGDAYEQYF	TGTGCCAGCAGCGTAACGGGGGATGCCTACGAGCAGTACTTC	.	TRBV9	TRBJ2-7	.
CASSEGGLAGEYEQYF	TGTGCCAGCAGCGAGGGGGGACTAGCGGGAGAGTACGAGCAGTACTTC	.	TRBV28	TRBJ2-7	TRBD2
CAISEGQGGNAGELFF	TGTGCCATCAGTGAAGGACAGGGTGGGAATGCCGGGGAGCTGTTTTTT	.	TRBV10-3	TRBJ2-2	TRBD1
CASSPWTSGGPNEQFF	TGTGCCAGCAGCCCGTGGACTAGCGGGGGGCCCAATGAGCAGTTCTTC	.	TRBV11-3	TRBJ2-1	TRBD2
CASSLTSGGVHNEQFF	TGTGCCAGCAGCTTAACTAGCGGGGGGGTTCACAATGAGCAGTTCTTC	.	TRBV7-3	TRBJ2-1	TRBD2
CATSAPGLATAYNEQFF	TGTGCCACCAGCGCCCCGGGACTAGCGACGGCCTACAATGAGCAGTTCTTC	.	TRBV15	TRBJ2-1	TRBD2
CAWALYRGSGSPLHF	TGTGCCTGGGCCCTCTACAGGGGTAGTGGATCACCCCTCCACTTT	once	TRBV30	TRBJ1-6	TRBD1
CASSQVRQEGETQYF	TGCGCCAGCAGCCAAGTACGACAGGAAGGCGAGACCCAGTACTTC	.	TRBV4-1	TRBJ2-5	.
CASSRTGLNIQYF	TGTGCCAGCTCGAGGACAGGGCTGAACATTCAGTACTTC	.	TRBV25-1	TRBJ2-4	TRBD1
CASSVDRAGANVLTF	TGTGCCAGCAGCGTAGACAGGGCTGGGGCCAACGTCCTGACTTTC	.	TRBV5-4	TRBJ2-6	TRBD1
CASSLEIGGRETQYF	TGTGCCAGCAGCTTAGAGATCGGGGGGAGGGAGACCCAGTACTTC	once	TRBV11-2	TRBJ2-5	TRBD2
CSASLSPTDTQYF	TGCAGTGCTAGTCTATCCCCAACAGATACGCAGTATTTT	.	TRBV20-1	TRBJ2-3	.
CASRGGGTGANVLTF	TGTGCCAGCCGGGGCGGGGGGACTGGGGCCAACGTCCTGACTTTC	.	TRBV7-2	TRBJ2-6	TRBD2
CATSREASGALSSYNEQFF	TGTGCCACCAGCAGAGAAGCTAGCGGGGCCTTAAGCTCCTACAATGAGCAGTTCTTC	.	TRBV15	TRBJ2-1	TRBD2
CAVQGPNTGELFF	TGTGCCGTACAGGGCCCGAACACCGGGGAGCTGTTTTTT	.	TRBV6-5	TRBJ2-2	.
CASSRGYEQYF	TGTGCCAGTAGCCGGGGCTACGAGCAGTACTTC	.	TRBV19	TRBJ2-7	.
CAISVGQYYGYTF	TGTGCCATCAGCGTCGGACAGTACTATGGCTACACCTTC	.	TRBV10-3	TRBJ1-2	.
CASSYYREGETQYF	TGTGCCAGCAGTTATTACAGGGAGGGGGAGACCCAGTACTTC	.	TRBV6-6	TRBJ2-5	.
CSVDGLGGETQYF	TGCAGCGTTGATGGTCTAGGAGGGGAGACCCAGTACTTC	.	TRBV29-1	TRBJ2-5	.
CASGAGLYTDTQYF	TGTGCCAGCGGAGCGGGGCTTTACACAGATACGCAGTATTTT	.	TRBV7-3	TRBJ2-3	TRBD2
CASSYPPPAPGTQYF	TGTGCCAGCAGTTACCCGCCCCCAGCCCCGGGGACCCAGTACTTC	.	TRBV6-2/TRBV6-3	TRBJ2-5	.
CASSLAGHLSNQPQHF	TGTGCCAGCAGCTTAGCCGGTCACCTTAGCAATCAGCCCCAGCATTTT	.	TRBV7-8	TRBJ1-5	.
CASSYSWLAGASYEQYF	TGTGCCAGCAGTTACTCCTGGCTAGCGGGGGCCTCATACGAGCAGTACTTC	.	TRBV6-2/TRBV6-3	TRBJ2-7	TRBD2
CASSRTGGEWETQYF	TGTGCCAGCAGCCGGACAGGGGGCGAATGGGAGACCCAGTACTTC	.	TRBV7-8	TRBJ2-5	TRBD1
CAWSPRTGVTGELFF	TGTGCCTGGAGCCCCCGGACAGGGGTTACCGGGGAGCTGTTTTTT	.	TRBV30	TRBJ2-2	TRBD1
CASSSRSGVNGYTF	TGTGCCAGCAGCTCCAGGTCGGGGGTTAATGGCTACACCTTC	.	TRBV6-5	TRBJ1-2	.
CAISGLLAGNTGELFF	TGTGCCATCAGTGGGCTCCTAGCGGGGAACACCGGGGAGCTGTTTTTT	.	TRBV10-3	TRBJ2-2	TRBD2